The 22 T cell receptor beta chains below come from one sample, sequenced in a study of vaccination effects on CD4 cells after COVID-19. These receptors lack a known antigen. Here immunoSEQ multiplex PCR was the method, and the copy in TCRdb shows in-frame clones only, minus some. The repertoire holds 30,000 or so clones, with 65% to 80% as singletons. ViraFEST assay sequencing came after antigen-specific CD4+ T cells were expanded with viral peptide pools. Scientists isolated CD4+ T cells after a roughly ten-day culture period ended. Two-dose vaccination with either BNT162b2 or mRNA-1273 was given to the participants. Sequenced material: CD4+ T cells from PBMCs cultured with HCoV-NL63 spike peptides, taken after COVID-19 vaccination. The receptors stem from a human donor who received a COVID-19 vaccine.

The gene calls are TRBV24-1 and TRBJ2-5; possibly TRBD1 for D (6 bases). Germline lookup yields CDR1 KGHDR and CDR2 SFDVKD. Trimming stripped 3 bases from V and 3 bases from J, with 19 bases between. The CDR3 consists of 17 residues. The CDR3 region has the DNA TGTGCCACCAGTGATCGTCGACAGGACTTAGGAGAAGAGACCCAGTACTTC. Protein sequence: CATSDRRQDLGEETQYF.

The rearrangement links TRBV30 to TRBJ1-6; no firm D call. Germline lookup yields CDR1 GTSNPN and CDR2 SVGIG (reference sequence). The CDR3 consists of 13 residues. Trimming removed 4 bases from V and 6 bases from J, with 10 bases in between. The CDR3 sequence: CAWTIVPNSPLHF. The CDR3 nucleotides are TGTGCCTGGACGATCGTTCCTAATTCACCCCTCCACTTT.

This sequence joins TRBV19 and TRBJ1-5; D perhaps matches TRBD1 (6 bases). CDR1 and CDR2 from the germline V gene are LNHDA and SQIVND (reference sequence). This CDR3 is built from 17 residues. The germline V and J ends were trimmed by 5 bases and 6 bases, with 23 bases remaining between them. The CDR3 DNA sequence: TGTGCCAGTAGTTCCGTGGGGGCGACATGGTTAGGTCAGCCCCAGCATTTT. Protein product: CASSSVGATWLGQPQHF.

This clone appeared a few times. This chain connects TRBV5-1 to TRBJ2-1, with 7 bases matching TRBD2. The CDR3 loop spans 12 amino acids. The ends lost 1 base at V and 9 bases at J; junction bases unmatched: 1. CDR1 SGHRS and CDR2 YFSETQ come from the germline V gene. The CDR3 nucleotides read TGCGCCAGCAGCTTGTCGGGGGGTGAGCAGTTCTTC. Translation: CASSLSGGEQFF.

The CDR3: CASSKALNQPQHF. CDR3 DNA sequence: TGTGCCAGCAGCAAAGCGCTGAATCAGCCCCAGCATTTT. V and J are TRBV21-1 and TRBJ1-5. TRBV21-1 corresponds to a pseudogene. This CDR3 is built from 13 residues.

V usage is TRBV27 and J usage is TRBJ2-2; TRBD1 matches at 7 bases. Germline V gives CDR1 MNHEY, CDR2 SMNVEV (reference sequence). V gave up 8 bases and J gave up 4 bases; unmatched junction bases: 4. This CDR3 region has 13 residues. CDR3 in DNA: TGTGCCAGCGAAGACAGGGTCACCGGGGAGCTGTTTTTT. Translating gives CASEDRVTGELFF.

CDR3 coding DNA: TGCAGCGCCCAACAGGGGGCTAATGAAAAACTGTTTTTT. The encoded protein is CSAQQGANEKLFF. The chain uses TRBV29-1 and TRBJ1-4, with TRBD1 identical over 8 bases. The CDR3 loop spans 13 amino acids. Unmatched junction bases numbered 4, after V lost 7 bases and J lost 3 bases. Germline CDR1 is SQVTM and CDR2 is ANQGSEA.

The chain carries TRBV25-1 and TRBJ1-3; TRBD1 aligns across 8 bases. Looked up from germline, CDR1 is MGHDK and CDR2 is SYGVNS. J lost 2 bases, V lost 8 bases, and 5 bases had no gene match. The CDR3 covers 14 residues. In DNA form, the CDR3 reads TGTGCCAGCCTAGACAGGGGCACTGGAAACACCATATATTTT. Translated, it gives CASLDRGTGNTIYF.

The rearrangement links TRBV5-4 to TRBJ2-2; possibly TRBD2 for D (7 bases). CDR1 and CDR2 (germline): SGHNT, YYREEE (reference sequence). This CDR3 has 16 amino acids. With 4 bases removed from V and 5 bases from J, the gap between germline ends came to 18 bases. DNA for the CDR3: TGTGCCAGCAGCGCACCCCCAGGGGAGGGTACCGGGGAGCTGTTTTTT. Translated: CASSAPPGEGTGELFF.

The CDR3 nucleotides are TGTGCCAGCAGTCCTGACCGGCAGGGGCTTGGACTAGCGGGAGGTCCCCCCGCTGTGAATGAGCAGTTCTTC. As protein: CASSPDRQGLGLAGGPPAVNEQFF. The chain recombines TRBV11-2 with TRBJ2-1; 14 bases are a match to TRBD2. The length of the CDR3 is 24 residues. Germline lookup yields CDR1 SGHAT and CDR2 FQNNGV. The V gene end was trimmed by 6 bases and the J gene end by 7 bases; junction bases not matched to a gene: 32.

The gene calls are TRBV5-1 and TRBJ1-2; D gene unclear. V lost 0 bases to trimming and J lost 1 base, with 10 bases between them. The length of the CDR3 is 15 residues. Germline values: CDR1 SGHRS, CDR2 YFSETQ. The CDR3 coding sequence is TGCGCCAGCAGCTTGGATGGGAATAGTAACTATGGCTACACCTTC. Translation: CASSLDGNSNYGYTF.

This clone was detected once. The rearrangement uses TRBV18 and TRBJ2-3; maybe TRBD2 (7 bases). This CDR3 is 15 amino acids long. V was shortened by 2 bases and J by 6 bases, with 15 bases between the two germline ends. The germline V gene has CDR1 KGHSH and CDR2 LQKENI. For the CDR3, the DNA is TGTGCCAGCTCACCATCAGGCGGGGGCGGGGATACGCAGTATTTT. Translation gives CASSPSGGGGDTQYF.

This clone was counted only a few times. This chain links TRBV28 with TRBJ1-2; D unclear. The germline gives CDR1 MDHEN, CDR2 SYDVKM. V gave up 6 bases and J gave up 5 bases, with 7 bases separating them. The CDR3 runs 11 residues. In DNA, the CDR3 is TGTGCCAGCAGACCCGAGTATGGCTACACCTTC. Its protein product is CASRPEYGYTF.

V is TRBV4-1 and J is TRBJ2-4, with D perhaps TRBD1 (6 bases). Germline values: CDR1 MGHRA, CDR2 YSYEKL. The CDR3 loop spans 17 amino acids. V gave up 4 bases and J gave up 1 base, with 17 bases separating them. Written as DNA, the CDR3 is TGCGCCAGCAGCCCAAGCCGACAGGAGCTGGCCAAAAACATTCAGTACTTC. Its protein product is CASSPSRQELAKNIQYF.

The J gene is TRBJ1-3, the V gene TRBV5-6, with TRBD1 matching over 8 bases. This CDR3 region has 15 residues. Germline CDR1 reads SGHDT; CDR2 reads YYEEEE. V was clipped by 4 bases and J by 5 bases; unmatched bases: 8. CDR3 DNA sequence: TGTGCCAGCAGCCCCCTGACAGGGGAGAGAAACACCATATATTTT. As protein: CASSPLTGERNTIYF.

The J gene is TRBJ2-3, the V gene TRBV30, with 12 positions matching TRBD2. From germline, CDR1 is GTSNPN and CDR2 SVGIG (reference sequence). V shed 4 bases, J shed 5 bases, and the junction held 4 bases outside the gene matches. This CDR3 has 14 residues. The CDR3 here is CAWTGLAGRDTQYF. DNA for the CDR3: TGTGCCTGGACTGGACTAGCGGGGAGAGATACGCAGTATTTT.

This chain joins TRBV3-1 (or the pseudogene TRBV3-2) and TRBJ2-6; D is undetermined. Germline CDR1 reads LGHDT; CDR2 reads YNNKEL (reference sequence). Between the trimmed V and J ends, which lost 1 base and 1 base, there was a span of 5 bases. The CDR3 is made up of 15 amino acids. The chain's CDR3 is CASSQVGSGANVLTF. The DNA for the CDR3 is TGTGCCAGCAGCCAAGTGGGGTCTGGGGCCAACGTCCTGACTTTC.

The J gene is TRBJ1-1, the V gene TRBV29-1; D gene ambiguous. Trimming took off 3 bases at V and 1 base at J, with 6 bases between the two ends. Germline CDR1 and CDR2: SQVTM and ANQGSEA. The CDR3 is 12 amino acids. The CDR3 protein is CSVDGGNTEAFF. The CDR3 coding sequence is TGCAGCGTTGATGGCGGGAACACTGAAGCTTTCTTT.

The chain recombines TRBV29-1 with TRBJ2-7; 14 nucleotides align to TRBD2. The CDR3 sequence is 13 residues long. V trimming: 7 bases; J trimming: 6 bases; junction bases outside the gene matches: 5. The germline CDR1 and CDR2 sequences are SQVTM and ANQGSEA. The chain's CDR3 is CSAQGLAGGEQYF. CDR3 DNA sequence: TGCAGCGCCCAAGGACTAGCGGGAGGCGAGCAGTACTTC.

CDR3 sequence: CASRQGGEKLFF. CDR3 sequence (DNA): TGTGCCAGCAGACAGGGGGGAGAAAAACTGTTTTTT. The chain is built from TRBV12-3 or TRBV12-4 and TRBJ1-4; 8 bases align to TRBD1. The CDR3 covers 12 residues. V shed 6 bases, J shed 8 bases, and the junction held 2 bases outside the gene matches.

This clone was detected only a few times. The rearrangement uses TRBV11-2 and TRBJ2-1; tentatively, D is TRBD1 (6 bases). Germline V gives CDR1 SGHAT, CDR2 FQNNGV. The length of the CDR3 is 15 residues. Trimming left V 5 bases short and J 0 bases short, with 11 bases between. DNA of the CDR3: TGTGCCAGCAGCCGGGACACCGGCTCCTACAATGAGCAGTTCTTC. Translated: CASSRDTGSYNEQFF.

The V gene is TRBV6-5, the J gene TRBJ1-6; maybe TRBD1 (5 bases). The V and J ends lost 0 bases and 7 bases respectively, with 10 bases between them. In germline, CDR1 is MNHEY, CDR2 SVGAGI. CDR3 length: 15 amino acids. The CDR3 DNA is TGTGCCAGCAGTTACTCGACGTCAGGGAATTCACCCCTCCACTTT. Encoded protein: CASSYSTSGNSPLHF.